These 23 T cell receptor beta chains share one sample of origin, sequenced in a study of blood T cell repertoires in COVID-19. The data were produced by immunoSEQ multiplex PCR, yet TCRdb's version contains in-frame clones alone and is incomplete. The sample records about 72,000 clones, 85% to 90% being singletons. The sample consisted of peripheral blood. The receptors stem from a man between 65 and 85 years old with active or convalescent COVID-19.

This clone occurred a few times. This CDR3 is CASSQDFRGGAAQETQYF. The CDR3 nucleotides read TGTGCCAGCAGCCAAGATTTTAGAGGCGGAGCAGCTCAAGAGACCCAGTACTTC. The genes are TRBV4-2 and TRBJ2-5; D uncertain. The germline V gene has CDR1 LGHNA and CDR2 YNFKEQ. The CDR3 length is 18 residues. Trimming took off 0 bases at V and 2 bases at J, with 19 bases between the two ends.

The CDR3 loop is CASSPDREGGEQYF. CDR3 DNA: TGTGCCAGTAGTCCGGACAGGGAGGGTGGCGAGCAGTACTTC. The chain recombines TRBV19 with TRBJ2-7; weak D call: TRBD1 (8 bases). The CDR3 runs to 14 residues. Per germline, CDR1 LNHDA and CDR2 SQIVND (reference sequence). The V end lost 5 bases, the J end lost 6 bases, and 17 bases lay between the germline ends.

The V and J genes are TRBV30 and TRBJ2-7; tentatively, D is TRBD1 (7 bases). Germline CDR1 GTSNPN, CDR2 SVGIG (reference sequence). Trimming shortened V by 5 bases and J by 4 bases, and 15 bases separated the two germline ends. CDR3 length: 13 amino acids. Written as DNA, the CDR3 is TGTGCCTGGGGGGGGACAGAAGGGTACGAGCAGTACTTC. Protein: CAWGGTEGYEQYF. Based on the CDR3 plus reference TRBV30 and TRBJ2-7, the full variable domain is SQTIHQWPATLVQPVGSPLSLECTVEGTSNPNLYWYRQAAGRGLQLLFYSVGIGQISSEVPQNLSASRPQDRQFILSSKKLLLSDSGFYLCAWGGTEGYEQYFGPGTRLTVT.

The sample holds a few counts of this clone. At one boundary the junction diverges from the germline segment, which might be a read error. V gene TRBV30 combines with J gene TRBJ1-4, with TRBD1 matching over 9 bases. CDR1 and CDR2 from the germline V gene are GTSNPN and SVGIG (reference sequence). This CDR3 has 14 amino acids. Here the CDR3 DNA reads TGTGCCTGGAGGGCCCCGGGACAGGGCGGGATCATGCTTTTT. It encodes CAWRAPGQGGIMLF.

The V and J genes are TRBV3-1 (or the pseudogene TRBV3-2) and TRBJ1-2, with TRBD1 matching over 11 bases. This CDR3 is built from 19 residues. Germline V gene sequence: CDR1 LGHDT, CDR2 YNNKEL (reference sequence). The V gene end was trimmed by 2 bases and the J gene end by 4 bases; junction bases not matched to a gene: 15. DNA of the CDR3: TGTGCCAGCAGCCAATCTGACCGGGACAGGGGGAACTTAGGCTATGGCTACACCTTC. This translates into CASSQSDRDRGNLGYGYTF.

This chain connects TRBV4-1 to TRBJ2-1, with D possibly being TRBD2 (5 bases). V lost 0 bases to trimming and J lost 3 bases, with 18 bases between them. The CDR3 has 18 residues. From germline, CDR1 is MGHRA and CDR2 YSYEKL. The CDR3 DNA is TGCGCCAGCAGCCAAGATGCCCCTCGGACTGGAGGCTACAATGAGCAGTTCTTC. This codes for CASSQDAPRTGGYNEQFF.

This clone was observed once. The chain uses TRBV9 and TRBJ2-7; TRBD2 agrees at 8 bases. The CDR3 is 17 residues long. Germline V gene lookup returns CDR1 SGDLS and CDR2 YYNGEE. Trimming removed 3 bases from V and 3 bases from J; junction bases left unmatched: 14. The CDR3, as DNA: TGTGCCAGCAGCGATAAAGCCGGGACTAGGGCCTACTACGAGCAGTACTTC. Residues: CASSDKAGTRAYYEQYF.

V usage is TRBV7-9 and J usage is TRBJ1-6; D is possibly TRBD1 (5 bases). The CDR3 covers 15 residues. Germline V gene lookup returns CDR1 SEHNR and CDR2 FQNEAQ (reference sequence). The ends were cut back, 1 base at V and 7 bases at J, with 11 bases in the middle. The DNA of the CDR3 is TGTGCCAGCAGCTTAGGGCAGGGATGGAATTCACCCCTCCACTTT. It is translated as CASSLGQGWNSPLHF.

The chain recombines TRBV6-5 with TRBJ1-3; no clear D. V was cut by 7 bases and J by 0 bases, with 7 bases left in between. CDR1 and CDR2 (germline): MNHEY, SVGAGI. The CDR3 runs 13 residues. The CDR3 DNA is TGTGCCAGCAAGGGAGTCTCTGGAAACACCATATATTTT. Its protein is CASKGVSGNTIYF.

V usage is TRBV11-2 and J usage is TRBJ2-3; unclear D gene. Germline V lookup: CDR1 SGHAT, CDR2 FQNNGV. The CDR3 runs to 11 residues. Trimming stripped 4 bases from V and 14 bases from J, with 13 bases between. CDR3 sequence reads: CASSYGERLYF. DNA of the CDR3: TGTGCCAGCAGCTACGGAGAACGTCTGTATTTT.

This sequence joins TRBV2 and TRBJ1-5; D uncertain. Germline V gene lookup returns CDR1 SNHLY and CDR2 FYNNEI. Deletions cut 2 bases from V and 0 bases from J, with 5 bases between. The CDR3 sequence is 14 residues long. The CDR3 DNA sequence: TGTGCCAGCAGTGAACTCTATAGCAATCAGCCCCAGCATTTT. Encoded protein: CASSELYSNQPQHF.

V is TRBV7-3 and J is TRBJ2-1, with 9 bases fitting TRBD1. Germline V CDR1 and CDR2: SGHTA, FQGTGA. The ends lost 5 bases at V and 1 base at J; junction bases unmatched: 3. The CDR3 sequence is 15 residues long. CDR3 in amino acids: CASSAGTGSYNEQFF. In DNA, the CDR3 is TGTGCCAGCAGCGCCGGGACAGGGTCCTACAATGAGCAGTTCTTC. Filled out from reference TRBV7-3 and TRBJ2-1, the complete variable domain reads GAGVSQTPSNKVTEKGKYVELRCDPISGHTALYWYRQSLGQGPEFLIYFQGTGAADDSGLPNDRFFAVRPEGSVSTLKIQRTERGDSAVYLCASSAGTGSYNEQFFGPGTRLTVL.

The chain uses TRBV4-2 and TRBJ2-3, with D unclear. The CDR3 consists of 16 residues. The ends were cut back, 1 base at V and 4 bases at J, with 15 bases in the middle. The V gene's germline CDR1 is LGHNA and CDR2 YNFKEQ. The CDR3 loop reads CASSQGPLDKSDTQYF. DNA of the CDR3: TGTGCCAGCAGCCAAGGCCCACTTGACAAATCAGATACGCAGTATTTT.

This chain connects TRBV4-2 to TRBJ2-7; 8 bases agree with TRBD1. This CDR3 is 15 amino acids long. The junction had 4 bases not matched to a gene; V was cut back by 0 bases and J by 3 bases. The germline V gene encodes CDR1 LGHNA and CDR2 YNFKEQ. The CDR3 loop is CASSQEGGQVYEQYF. The CDR3 DNA is TGTGCCAGCAGCCAAGAGGGGGGACAGGTCTACGAGCAGTACTTC.

The chain has TRBV10-3 and TRBJ1-6, with TRBD1 as a possible D gene (5 bases). V lost 4 bases to trimming and J lost 5 bases, with 12 bases between them. Germline values: CDR1 ENHRY, CDR2 SYGVKD. This CDR3 contains 15 residues. Here the CDR3 reads CAISAGLTNNSPLHF. CDR3 nucleotide sequence: TGTGCCATCAGTGCGGGACTGACCAATAATTCACCCCTCCACTTT.

The chain uses TRBV28 and TRBJ1-3, with D possibly being TRBD1 (6 bases). Trimming shortened V by 3 bases and J by 0 bases, and 15 bases separated the two germline ends. This CDR3 has 17 residues. CDR1 and CDR2 from the germline V gene are MDHEN and SYDVKM. CDR3 sequence: CASSFQLGQTSGNTIYF. CDR3 nucleotides: TGTGCCAGCAGTTTTCAGCTAGGACAGACCTCTGGAAACACCATATATTTT.

The V gene is TRBV5-1, the J gene TRBJ2-7; possibly TRBD2 for D (6 bases). This CDR3 region has 16 residues. V lost 4 bases, J lost 2 bases, and 19 bases lay in between. Looked up from germline, CDR1 is SGHRS and CDR2 is YFSETQ. CDR3 coding DNA: TGCGCCAGCAGCACCCAATCCGGGACTGGGACCTACGAGCAGTACTTC. Encoded protein: CASSTQSGTGTYEQYF.

V is TRBV2 and J is TRBJ2-5; 9 bases are a match to TRBD1. Germline trimming cut 6 bases from V and 5 bases from J; bases unmatched to any gene: 22. Germline V lookup: CDR1 SNHLY, CDR2 FYNNEI. The CDR3 loop spans 19 amino acids. CDR3 sequence: CASRLKARFRTGVGETQYF. CDR3 DNA sequence: TGTGCCAGCAGGCTTAAGGCCCGCTTTAGGACAGGGGTCGGGGAGACCCAGTACTTC.

The rearrangement uses TRBV11-3 and TRBJ2-1, with D possibly TRBD2 on 6 matching bases. This CDR3 has 16 residues. Trimming took 5 bases from V and 8 from J, leaving 22 bases between them. The germline CDR1 and CDR2 sequences are SGHNT and YENEEA. The CDR3: CASSLSWGSGTDEQFF. Here the CDR3 DNA reads TGTGCCAGCAGCCTCTCCTGGGGTAGCGGCACGGATGAGCAGTTCTTC.

The chain is built from TRBV21-1 and TRBJ1-1; TRBD1, the D gene given by the table, was not confirmed from the DNA. TRBV21-1 is noted as a pseudogene. CDR3 length: 14 amino acids. The CDR3 here is CASSKPDTGTEAFF. The CDR3 DNA is TGTGCCAGCAGCAAACCGGACACGGGCACTGAAGCTTTCTTT.

V usage is TRBV3-1 (or the pseudogene TRBV3-2) and J usage is TRBJ1-1; possibly TRBD1 for D (5 bases). V was pared by 1 base and J by 4 bases, with 19 bases between. The germline V gene has CDR1 LGHDT and CDR2 YNNKEL (reference sequence). The CDR3 sequence is 17 residues long. The DNA of the CDR3 is TGTGCCAGCAGCCAAGTGGTTGTGGGGCTTGGTGGCACTGAAGCTTTCTTT. Amino acids: CASSQVVVGLGGTEAFF.

The chain has TRBV28 and TRBJ2-1; TRBD2 matches at 9 bases. This CDR3 has 15 amino acids. The V and J ends lost 2 bases and 5 bases, in that order; junction bases with no gene match: 4. The germline CDR1 and CDR2 sequences are MDHEN and SYDVKM. In DNA form, the CDR3 reads TGTGCCAGCAGTTTAGGGCTAGCGGGGCACAATGAGCAGTTCTTC. Amino acids: CASSLGLAGHNEQFF.

A remark on this clone: Other DNA sequences in this specimen translate into the identical CDR3. This chain joins TRBV5-6 and TRBJ2-2, with D tentatively TRBD1 (6 bases). Trimming removed 0 bases at V and 3 bases at J, with 9 bases between. This CDR3 has 15 amino acids. Germline-derived CDR1 and CDR2 are SGHDT and YYEEEE. CDR3 region: CASSLVQGDTGELFF. DNA of the CDR3: TGTGCCAGCAGCTTGGTACAGGGTGACACCGGGGAGCTGTTTTTT.